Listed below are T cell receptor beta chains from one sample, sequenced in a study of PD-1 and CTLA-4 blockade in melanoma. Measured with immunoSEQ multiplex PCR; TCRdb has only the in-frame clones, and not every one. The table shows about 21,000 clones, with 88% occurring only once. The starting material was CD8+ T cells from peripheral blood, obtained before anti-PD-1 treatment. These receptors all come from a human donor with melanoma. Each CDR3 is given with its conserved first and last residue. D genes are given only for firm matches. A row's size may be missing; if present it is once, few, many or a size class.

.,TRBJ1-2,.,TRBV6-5,CASSSDQTWGGYTF,TGTGCCAGCAGTTCAGACCAAACCTGGGGTGGCTACACCTTC
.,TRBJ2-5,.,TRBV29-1,CSVEAGEETQYF,TGCAGCGTTGAGGCAGGCGAAGAGACCCAGTACTTC
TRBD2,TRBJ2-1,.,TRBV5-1,CASSLAAGGPDNEQFF,TGCGCCAGCAGCTTGGCGGCGGGGGGGCCCGACAATGAGCAGTTCTTC
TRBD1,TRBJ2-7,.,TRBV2,CASIQGVEEQYF,TGTGCCAGCATTCAGGGGGTGGAAGAGCAGTACTTC
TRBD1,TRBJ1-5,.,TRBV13,CASSLGQGGNQPQHF,TGTGCCAGCAGCCTTGGACAGGGAGGCAATCAGCCCCAGCATTTT
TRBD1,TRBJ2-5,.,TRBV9,CASSVGQGRGEETQYF,TGTGCCAGCAGCGTAGGACAGGGCCGGGGCGAAGAGACCCAGTACTTC
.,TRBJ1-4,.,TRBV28,CASTHDAMTEKLFF,TGTGCCAGCACCCATGATGCAATGACTGAAAAACTGTTTTTT
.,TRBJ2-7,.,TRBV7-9,CASSLGGRGHAEQYF,TGTGCCAGCAGCTTAGGTGGCAGGGGTCATGCCGAGCAGTACTTC
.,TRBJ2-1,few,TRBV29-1,CSVAGNEQFF,TGCAGCGTTGCGGGCAATGAGCAGTTCTTC
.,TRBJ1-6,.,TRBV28,CASTSLRGPLHF,TGTGCCAGCACCAGTTTGCGTGGACCCCTCCACTTT
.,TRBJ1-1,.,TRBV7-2,CASSPGATEAFF,TGTGCCAGCAGCCCTGGGGCCACTGAAGCTTTCTTT
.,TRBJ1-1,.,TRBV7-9,CASSLALGGTEAFF,TGTGCCAGCAGCTTAGCGTTAGGGGGAACTGAAGCTTTCTTT
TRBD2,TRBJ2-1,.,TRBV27,CASWGGSSYNEQFF,TGTGCCAGCTGGGGGGGGAGCTCCTACAATGAGCAGTTCTTC
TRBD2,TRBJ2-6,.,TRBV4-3,CASSQDGGAGANVLTF,TGCGCCAGCAGCCAAGATGGGGGGGCTGGGGCCAACGTCCTGACTTTC
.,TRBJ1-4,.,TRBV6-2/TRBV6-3,CASSPSQGIEGEKLFF,TGTGCCAGCAGTCCCTCACAGGGAATCGAAGGTGAAAAACTGTTTTTT
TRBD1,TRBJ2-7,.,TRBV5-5,CASSPTGYEQYF,TGTGCCAGCAGCCCGACAGGGTACGAGCAGTACTTC
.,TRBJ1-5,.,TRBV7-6,CASSQLSGDNQPQHF,TGTGCCAGCAGCCAATTATCAGGGGACAATCAGCCCCAGCATTTT
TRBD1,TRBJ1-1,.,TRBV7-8,CASSPGQGDTEAFF,TGTGCCAGCAGCCCCGGACAGGGGGACACTGAAGCTTTCTTT
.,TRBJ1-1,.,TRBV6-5,CATRDGINTEAFF,TGTGCCACCCGAGACGGAATTAACACTGAAGCTTTCTTT
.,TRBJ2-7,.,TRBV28,CASSLASTERSWSDEQYF,TGTGCCAGCAGTTTAGCTTCGACCGAAAGGAGTTGGTCTGACGAGCAGTACTTC
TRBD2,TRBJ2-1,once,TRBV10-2,CASSDFETSGGEYNEQFF,TGCGCCAGCAGTGACTTTGAGACTAGCGGGGGGGAATACAATGAGCAGTTCTTC
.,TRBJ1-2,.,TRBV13,CASSPSVGTNYGYTF,TGTGCCAGCAGCCCTTCCGTGGGCACTAACTATGGCTACACCTTC
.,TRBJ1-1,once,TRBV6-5,CASSLSQGYTEAFF,TGTGCCAGCAGCTTAAGCCAGGGATACACTGAAGCTTTCTTT
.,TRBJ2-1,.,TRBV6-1,CASSEMGEQFF,TGTGCCAGCAGTGAGATGGGGGAGCAGTTCTTC
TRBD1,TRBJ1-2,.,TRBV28,CASSPNFAPGQGWANYGYTF,TGTGCCAGCAGCCCCAATTTCGCCCCCGGACAGGGGTGGGCTAACTATGGCTACACCTTC
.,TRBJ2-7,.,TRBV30,CAWRGGSYEQYF,TGTGCCTGGAGGGGGGGCTCCTACGAGCAGTACTTC
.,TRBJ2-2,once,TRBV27,CASKPSPGELRELFF,TGTGCCAGCAAACCGTCGCCAGGGGAGCTTCGGGAGCTGTTTTTT
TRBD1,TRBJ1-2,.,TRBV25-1,CASGGQGGYGYTF,TGTGCCAGCGGGGGACAGGGCGGATATGGCTACACCTTC
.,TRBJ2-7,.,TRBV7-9,CASSLPESYEQYF,TGTGCCAGCAGCTTACCCGAAAGCTACGAGCAGTACTTC
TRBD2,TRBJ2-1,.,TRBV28,CASSSDGTSGGAFNEQFF,TGTGCCAGCAGTTCTGACGGGACTAGCGGGGGGGCCTTCAATGAGCAGTTCTTC
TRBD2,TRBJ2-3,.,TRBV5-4,CASSLGAGGLDTQYF,TGTGCCAGCAGCTTAGGAGCGGGGGGCTTAGATACGCAGTATTTT
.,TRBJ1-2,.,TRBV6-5,CASSITTGTNYGYTF,TGTGCCAGCAGTATAACCACAGGGACTAACTATGGCTACACCTTC
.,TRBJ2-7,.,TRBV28,CASTHGGAEQYF,TGTGCCAGCACCCACGGGGGCGCCGAGCAGTACTTC
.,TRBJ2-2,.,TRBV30,CAWSGVTGELFF,TGTGCCTGGAGTGGGGTAACCGGGGAGCTGTTTTTT
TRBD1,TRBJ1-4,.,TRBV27,CASSTGASNEKLFF,TGTGCCAGCAGTACAGGGGCATCTAATGAAAAACTGTTTTTT
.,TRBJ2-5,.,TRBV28,CASDEGRGETQYF,TGTGCCAGCGACGAGGGGAGAGGAGAGACCCAGTACTTC
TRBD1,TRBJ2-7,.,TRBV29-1,CSVETGLHEQYF,TGCAGCGTGGAGACAGGGCTCCACGAGCAGTACTTC
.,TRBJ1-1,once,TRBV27,CASSLGRNTEAFF,TGTGCCAGCAGTTTAGGCAGGAACACTGAAGCTTTCTTT
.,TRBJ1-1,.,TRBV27,CASSFQGTEAFF,TGTGCCAGCAGTTTCCAGGGGACTGAAGCTTTCTTT
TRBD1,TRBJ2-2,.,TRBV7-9,CASSSDRVRNTGELFF,TGTGCCAGCAGCTCGGACAGGGTGAGGAACACCGGGGAGCTGTTTTTT
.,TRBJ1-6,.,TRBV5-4,CASTQGRGGNSPLHF,TGTGCCAGCACCCAAGGGAGGGGAGGAAATTCACCCCTCCACTTT
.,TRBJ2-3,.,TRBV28,CASSWPTDTQYF,TGTGCCAGCAGTTGGCCCACAGATACGCAGTATTTT
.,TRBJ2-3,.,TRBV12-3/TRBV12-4,CASSLGSTDTQYF,TGTGCCAGCAGTTTAGGCAGCACAGATACGCAGTATTTT
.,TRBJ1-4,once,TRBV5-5,CASSLAVGGANEKLFF,TGTGCCAGCAGCTTGGCAGTGGGGGGTGCTAATGAAAAACTGTTTTTT
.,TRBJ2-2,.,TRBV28,CASSFRSNTGELFF,TGTGCCAGCAGTTTTCGGAGTAACACCGGGGAGCTGTTTTTT
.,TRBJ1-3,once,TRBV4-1,CASSRPSRDIGNTIYF,TGCGCCAGCAGCCGCCCTTCCCGGGACATCGGAAACACCATATATTTT
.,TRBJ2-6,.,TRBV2,CASSELGPGANVLTF,TGTGCCAGCAGTGAACTGGGGCCTGGGGCCAACGTCCTGACTTTC
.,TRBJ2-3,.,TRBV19,CASRSGTGWDTDTQYF,TGTGCCAGTAGGAGTGGCACAGGCTGGGACACAGATACGCAGTATTTT
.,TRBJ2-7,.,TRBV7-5,CVRSLGRVGSYEQYF,TGTGTCAGAAGCTTAGGCCGGGTGGGCTCCTACGAGCAGTACTTC
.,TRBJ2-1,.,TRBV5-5,CASSLVYGNEQFF,TGTGCCAGCAGCTTGGTGTACGGCAATGAGCAGTTCTTC
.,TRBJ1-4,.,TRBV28,CASSFSEGDEKLFF,TGTGCCAGCAGTTTCTCAGAGGGGGACGAAAAACTGTTTTTT
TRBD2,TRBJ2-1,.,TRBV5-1,CASSKASGGNNEQFF,TGCGCCAGCAGTAAGGCTAGCGGGGGGAACAATGAGCAGTTCTTC
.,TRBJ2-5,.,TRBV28,CASSGGLRLQETQYF,TGTGCCAGCAGTGGGGGACTCCGACTCCAAGAGACCCAGTACTTC
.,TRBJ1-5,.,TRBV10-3,CAIRPGSNQPQHF,TGTGCCATCAGGCCGGGAAGCAATCAGCCCCAGCATTTT
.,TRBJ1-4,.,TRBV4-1,CASSQDTLENEKLFF,TGCGCCAGCAGCCAAGACACGTTGGAAAATGAAAAACTGTTTTTT
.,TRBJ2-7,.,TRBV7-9,CASSRTGDEQYF,TGTGCCAGCAGCCGTACGGGGGACGAGCAGTACTTC
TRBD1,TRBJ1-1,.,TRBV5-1,CASSWRTGGTEAFF,TGCGCCAGCAGCTGGAGGACAGGGGGGACTGAAGCTTTCTTT
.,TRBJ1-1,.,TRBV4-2,CASSQGWDTEAFF,TGTGCCAGCAGCCAAGGGTGGGACACTGAAGCTTTCTTT